This is a list of T cell receptor beta chains from one sample in a study of blood T cells in healthy people across ages. TCRdb re-called the 5' RACE reads through MiXCR, storing one row per CDR3 protein. The table includes 1.5 million to 2 million distinct CDR3 sequences, roughly 27% detected once. The sequencing sample was made of blood. These receptors all come from a woman in her twenties or thirties in good health. CDR3s include the opening cysteine and the closing phenylalanine or tryptophan. D genes are given only for firm matches. Part of the rows lack a size; the others show once, few, many or a class for expanded clones.

v_gene	d_gene	abundance	j_gene	CDR3aa	CDR3nt
TRBV5-1	TRBD1	NA	TRBJ1-2	CASSYTIGQGSGYTF	TGCGCCAGCAGCTACACAATAGGACAGGGGTCTGGCTACACCTTC
TRBV30	NA	NA	TRBJ2-1	CAWKGRRGEQFF	TGTGCCTGGAAGGGAAGGCGGGGTGAGCAGTTCTTC
TRBV10-3	TRBD2	once	TRBJ2-5	CAISLDAGGMETQYF	TGTGCCATCAGCCTTGATGCGGGGGGGATGGAGACCCAGTACTTC
TRBV7-2	NA	many	TRBJ2-7	CASSILASSAEQYF	TGTGCCAGCAGCATACTAGCTTCGTCGGCCGAGCAGTACTTC
TRBV7-6	TRBD1	few	TRBJ1-1	CASSSRQGLSTEAFF	TGTGCCAGCAGCTCCCGACAGGGGTTAAGCACTGAAGCTTTCTTT
TRBV20-1	NA	few	TRBJ2-1	CSASPPGVAYNEQFF	TGCAGTGCCTCCCCACCGGGGGTCGCCTACAATGAGCAGTTCTTC
TRBV29-1	NA	NA	TRBJ2-1	CSVDGCSSSYNEQFF	TGCAGCGTTGACGGGTGTTCCAGCTCCTACAATGAGCAGTTCTTC
TRBV6-1	TRBD2	many	TRBJ2-1	CASSDPAGLATYNEQFF	TGTGCCAGCAGTGACCCCGCTGGACTAGCAACCTACAATGAGCAGTTCTTC
TRBV14	TRBD1	NA	TRBJ1-2	CASSPLGQVFGYTF	TGTGCCAGCAGCCCCTTGGGACAGGTCTTTGGCTACACCTTC
TRBV7-9	NA	few	TRBJ1-4	CASSLSGEIDEKLFF	TGTGCCAGCAGCTTATCGGGGGAGATTGATGAAAAACTGTTTTTT
TRBV28	TRBD1	few	TRBJ1-1	CASLGRGRMNTEAFF	TGTGCCTCCCTCGGAAGGGGGCGTATGAACACTGAAGCTTTCTTT
TRBV5-1	NA	NA	TRBJ2-1	CACSWDTYNEQFF	TGCGCCTGCAGCTGGGACACATACAATGAGCAGTTCTTC
TRBV6-6	NA	few	TRBJ1-5	CASSYLRDRLRNSNQPQHF	TGTGCCAGCAGTTACCTCCGGGACCGACTTAGAAATAGCAATCAGCCCCAGCATTTT
TRBV6-1	TRBD2	NA	TRBJ2-7	CASSEDPAGPYEQYF	TGTGCCAGCAGTGAAGATCCAGCGGGACCCTACGAGCAGTACTTC
TRBV30	TRBD1	NA	TRBJ1-4	CAWGTGQAVELFF	TGTGCCTGGGGCACGGGACAGGCCGTGGAACTGTTTTTT
TRBV7-2	NA	NA	TRBJ1-4	CASSPVGGAATNEKLFF	TGTGCCAGCAGCCCTGTTGGGGGTGCGGCAACTAATGAAAAACTGTTTTTT
TRBV25-1	TRBD1	NA	TRBJ1-2	CASSRSESDRVYGYTF	TGTGCCAGCAGCCGGTCAGAAAGTGACAGGGTGTATGGCTACACCTTC
TRBV27	NA	NA	TRBJ2-1	CASRRETGIRMVGPYNEQFF	TGTGCCAGCAGAAGAGAGACAGGTATCCGGATGGTTGGACCCTACAATGAGCAGTTCTTC
TRBV4-2	TRBD1	few	TRBJ1-1	CASSQTGAEAFF	TGTGCCAGCAGCCAGACAGGGGCTGAAGCTTTCTTT
TRBV6-5	NA	few	TRBJ2-7	CACSVGGEQYF	TGTGCCTGCAGTGTAGGTGGCGAGCAGTACTTC
TRBV6-1	NA	NA	TRBJ1-1	CASSRSPIVNTEAFF	TGTGCCAGCAGTAGAAGTCCAATAGTGAACACTGAAGCTTTCTTT
TRBV20-1	NA	NA	TRBJ1-1	CSARQGRRGSKGTEAFF	TGCAGTGCTAGGCAAGGGAGAAGGGGCTCAAAGGGCACTGAAGCTTTCTTT
TRBV7-9	NA	many	TRBJ2-6	CASSFIRSGANVLTF	TGTGCCAGCAGCTTCATACGTTCTGGGGCCAACGTCCTGACTTTC
TRBV5-6	TRBD1	NA	TRBJ2-7	CASSIAGTGNREQYF	TGTGCCAGCAGCATAGCCGGGACAGGGAATCGCGAGCAGTACTTC
TRBV20-1	NA	NA	TRBJ1-2	CSARNTVGGYTF	TGCAGTGCTAGAAATACAGTGGGTGGCTACACCTTC
TRBV11-3	TRBD1	NA	TRBJ2-1	CASSSLGTGGNEQFF	TGTGCCAGCAGCTCCCTCGGGACAGGGGGCAATGAGCAGTTCTTC
TRBV5-1	TRBD1	few	TRBJ2-7	CASSFVQGSPNGQYF	TGCGCCAGCAGCTTCGTACAGGGGTCCCCCAACGGGCAGTACTTC
TRBV28	NA	NA	TRBJ1-2	CASSSPAGTGNGYTF	TGTGCCAGCAGTTCCCCGGCCGGAACAGGGAATGGCTACACCTTC
TRBV3-1	NA	NA	TRBJ2-7	CASSQRGTGGEQYF	TGTGCCAGCAGCCAACGCGGGACGGGCGGGGAGCAGTACTTC
TRBV20-1	NA	NA	TRBJ2-5	CSVAEGSTKTQYF	TGCAGTGTAGCGGAGGGGAGTACAAAGACCCAGTACTTC
TRBV28	TRBD1	few	TRBJ2-7	CASSYQGVVTYEQYF	TGCGCCAGCAGCTATCAGGGGGTTGTCACCTACGAGCAGTACTTC
TRBV14	NA	NA	TRBJ2-5	CASSHPVGLQETQYF	TGTGCCAGCAGCCACCCTGTGGGCCTCCAAGAGACCCAGTACTTC
TRBV20-1	NA	many	TRBJ1-1	CSAREVKPTEAFF	TGCAGTGCTAGAGAAGTTAAGCCCACTGAAGCTTTCTTT
TRBV5-1	NA	NA	TRBJ1-1	CASSRENVEAFF	TGCGCCAGCAGCCGCGAGAACGTTGAAGCTTTCTTT
TRBV12-3/TRBV12-4	TRBD2	once	TRBJ2-3	CASTWTSGGGDTQYF	TGTGCCAGCACTTGGACTAGCGGGGGGGGCGATACGCAGTATTTT
TRBV19	NA	NA	TRBJ1-5	CASMRDSSSNQPQHF	TGTGCCAGTATGAGAGACAGTAGTAGCAATCAGCCCCAGCATTTT
TRBV7-3	NA	few	TRBJ2-7	CASSLGASSTYEQYF	TGTGCCAGCAGCTTAGGGGCTAGCAGCACCTACGAGCAGTACTTC